This TCR beta chain was recovered during a study of CD8 T cells in ankylosing spondylitis. Study results and limitations: In ankylosing spondylitis blood, a motif of roughly eight highly homologous TCR beta variants appeared characteristic.

This clonotype was found a few times. Its antigen is undetermined. TCRdb redid the calling of the 5' RACE reads with MiXCR, one entry per CDR3 protein. Of nearly 250,000 distinct CDR3 sequences listed, roughly 32% are singletons. Sequencing input: blood, either unsorted or a sorted T cell fraction (not recorded which). The origin of this receptor is a male donor with ankylosing spondylitis or in good health (not recorded which).

The CDR3 nucleotides are TGTGCCAGCAGTATCCGGGGGGGCGACAATGAGCAGTTCTTC. It codes for CASSIRGGDNEQFF. The chain employs TRBV5-6 and TRBJ2-1; the match to TRBD2 covers 8 bases. After removal of 5 bases from V and 5 bases from J, the junction contained 6 bases not matched to a gene. Germline V gene sequence: CDR1 SGHDT, CDR2 YYEEEE. CDR3 length: 14 amino acids.